Listed below are T cell receptor beta chains from one sample, sequenced in a study of blood T cell repertoires in COVID-19. The protocol was immunoSEQ multiplex PCR, while the TCRdb copy is restricted to in-frame clones and leaves out a portion. The sample records 150,000 to 200,000 clones, less than 90% being singletons. Sequenced sample: peripheral blood. Receptor source: a man between 65 and 80 years old with active or convalescent COVID-19. The CDR3 runs from the conserved cysteine through the conserved F or W. D genes are given only for firm matches. Some rows have no size entry. The others give once, few or many, or a class for an expanded clone.

clone_size d_call j_call v_call cdr3_nt cdr3_aa
NA NA TRBJ2-1 TRBV10-3 TGTGCCATCAATCTAGGAGGGGCCTCAGGCTACAATGAGCAGTTCTTC CAINLGGASGYNEQFF
NA TRBD1 TRBJ1-2 TRBV7-8 TGTGCCAGCAGCTTGGACAGGGGGAAATTAGGCTACACCTTC CASSLDRGKLGYTF
NA NA TRBJ1-5 TRBV24-1 TGTGCCACCAGTGATGGGCAGGGGACTCAGCCCCAGCATTTT CATSDGQGTQPQHF
NA NA TRBJ1-4 TRBV19 TGTGCCAGTAGTATCCGACTGGGAGTTGAAAAACTGTTTTTT CASSIRLGVEKLFF
few NA TRBJ1-1 TRBV7-8 TGTGCCAGCAGCCCCCTTACCGGTACTAGTGCTTTCTTT CASSPLTGTSAFF
NA TRBD1 TRBJ1-1 TRBV28 TGTGCCAGCAGTTTCAGGGGCAGGGGGCGTTGGACTGAAGCTTTCTTT CASSFRGRGRWTEAFF
NA TRBD2 TRBJ2-7 TRBV5-1 TGCGCCAGCAGCCCGGGACTACTAACCTACGAGCAGTACTTC CASSPGLLTYEQYF
NA NA TRBJ1-5 TRBV19 TGTGCCAGTAGTATAGATCTATGGAGGGTTCAGCCCCAGCATTTT CASSIDLWRVQPQHF
few TRBD1 TRBJ2-7 TRBV4-3 TGCGCCAGCAGCCCCGGGGTACAGGGGGACTACGAGCAGTACTTC CASSPGVQGDYEQYF
NA NA TRBJ2-2 TRBV9 TGTGCCAGCAGCCCCTCCCCCTCCGGGGAGCTGTTTTTT CASSPSPSGELFF
NA TRBD1 TRBJ2-6 TRBV7-8 TGTGCCATTAATCCGAGGGACAGGGGTAACTCTGGGGCCAACGTCCTGACTTTC CAINPRDRGNSGANVLTF
NA NA TRBJ2-5 TRBV7-2 TGTGCCAGCAGCTCCCGAACTCCGGGGCAAGAGACCCAGTACTTC CASSSRTPGQETQYF
NA TRBD2 TRBJ2-2 TRBV7-2 TGTGCCAGCGGGACCGGGACTAGCGGGAGGTTGCTGTTTTTT CASGTGTSGRLLFF
NA TRBD2 TRBJ2-5 TRBV6-2/TRBV6-3 TGTGCCAGCAGTTCCTTAGCGGGAGGAGAGACCCAGTACTTC CASSSLAGGETQYF
once NA TRBJ2-1 TRBV28 TGTGCCAGCAGTTTAAACGGGAATTACAATGAGCAGTTCTTC CASSLNGNYNEQFF
NA TRBD2 TRBJ2-3 TRBV14 TGTGCCAGCAGCCCCCGACTAGCGGGGGTTCTCACAGATACGCAGTATTTT CASSPRLAGVLTDTQYF
NA TRBD1 TRBJ1-5 TRBV19 TGTGCCAGTAGCCAAGACAGGGTCACTCAGCCCCAGCATTTT CASSQDRVTQPQHF
NA TRBD1 TRBJ1-2 TRBV6-8 TGTGCCAGCAGTTACCTCCCAGGGGGCACTAACTATGGCTACACCTTC CASSYLPGGTNYGYTF
NA NA TRBJ2-5 TRBV5-1 TGCGCCAGCAGCTTGGGTACCCCAGGGGAGACCCAGTACTTC CASSLGTPGETQYF
NA NA TRBJ1-3 TRBV6-1 TGTGCCAGCAGTGAAGCGCTAGACGGGATCTCTGGAAACACCATATATTTT CASSEALDGISGNTIYF
NA NA TRBJ1-1 TRBV6-5 TGTGCCAGCAGTTCCCAGGTGAACACTGAAGCTTTCTTT CASSSQVNTEAFF
NA NA TRBJ2-1 TRBV7-2 TGTGCCAGCAGCCCCGAGGGGGTCTATGAGCAGTTCTTC CASSPEGVYEQFF
once TRBD2 TRBJ2-7 TRBV11-2 TGTGCCAGCAGTCGGGGGGACGTTTCCTACGAGCAGTACTTC CASSRGDVSYEQYF
NA NA TRBJ1-3 TRBV2 TGTGCCAGCAGGGGGCTAAACTCTGGAAACACCATATATTTT CASRGLNSGNTIYF
NA NA TRBJ1-4 TRBV7-2 TGTGCCAGCAGCCGGGGGTCTAATGAAAAACTGTTTTTT CASSRGSNEKLFF
few NA TRBJ2-3 TRBV20-1 TGCAGTGCTAGTATCGGCACAGATACGCAGTATTTT CSASIGTDTQYF
NA NA TRBJ2-5 TRBV28 TGTGCCAGCAGTTTTGGGGGGACCCGCAAAGAGACCCAGTACTTC CASSFGGTRKETQYF
once NA TRBJ1-2 TRBV24-1 TGTGCCACCAGTGACCCTGGCAGGAACTATGGCTACACCTTC CATSDPGRNYGYTF
NA NA TRBJ2-6 TRBV5-1 TGCGCCAGCAGTCCGGCGGTAAATCTCTGGGCCAACGTCCTGACTTTC CASSPAVNLWANVLTF
NA NA TRBJ1-1 TRBV5-1 TGCGCCAGCAGCTTGGACAGACCGAACACTGAAGCTTTCTTT CASSLDRPNTEAFF
NA TRBD2 TRBJ2-1 TRBV29-1 TGCAGCGCCCGAGGGGGTAGCGGGAGCAATGAGCAGTTCTTC CSARGGSGSNEQFF
NA NA TRBJ2-2 TRBV5-5 TGTGCCAGCAGCTTGAGGAGGGGTTACACCGGGGAGCTGTTTTTT CASSLRRGYTGELFF
NA TRBD1 TRBJ2-5 TRBV5-1 TGCGCCAGCAGCTTGGCCGGGGACAGGCTACAGACCCAGTACTTC CASSLAGDRLQTQYF
once NA TRBJ1-1 TRBV7-6 TGTGCCAGCACCCCGACACCTGGAACGAACACTGAAGCTTTCTTT CASTPTPGTNTEAFF
NA NA TRBJ2-4 TRBV18 TGTGCCAGCTCAGGCGGGACAGCCAAAAACATTCAGTACTTC CASSGGTAKNIQYF
NA TRBD1 TRBJ2-7 TRBV7-2 TGTGCCAGCAGCTTAGCGAGGGGGCCATACGAGCAGTACTTC CASSLARGPYEQYF
NA TRBD2 TRBJ2-1 TRBV2 TGTGCCAGCAGTCTAGAGCGGGGGCTAAACAATGAGCAGTTCTTC CASSLERGLNNEQFF
NA NA TRBJ2-7 TRBV10-3 TGTGCCATCAGTGAGTCCCGGAGCCGGTACGAGCAGTACTTC CAISESRSRYEQYF